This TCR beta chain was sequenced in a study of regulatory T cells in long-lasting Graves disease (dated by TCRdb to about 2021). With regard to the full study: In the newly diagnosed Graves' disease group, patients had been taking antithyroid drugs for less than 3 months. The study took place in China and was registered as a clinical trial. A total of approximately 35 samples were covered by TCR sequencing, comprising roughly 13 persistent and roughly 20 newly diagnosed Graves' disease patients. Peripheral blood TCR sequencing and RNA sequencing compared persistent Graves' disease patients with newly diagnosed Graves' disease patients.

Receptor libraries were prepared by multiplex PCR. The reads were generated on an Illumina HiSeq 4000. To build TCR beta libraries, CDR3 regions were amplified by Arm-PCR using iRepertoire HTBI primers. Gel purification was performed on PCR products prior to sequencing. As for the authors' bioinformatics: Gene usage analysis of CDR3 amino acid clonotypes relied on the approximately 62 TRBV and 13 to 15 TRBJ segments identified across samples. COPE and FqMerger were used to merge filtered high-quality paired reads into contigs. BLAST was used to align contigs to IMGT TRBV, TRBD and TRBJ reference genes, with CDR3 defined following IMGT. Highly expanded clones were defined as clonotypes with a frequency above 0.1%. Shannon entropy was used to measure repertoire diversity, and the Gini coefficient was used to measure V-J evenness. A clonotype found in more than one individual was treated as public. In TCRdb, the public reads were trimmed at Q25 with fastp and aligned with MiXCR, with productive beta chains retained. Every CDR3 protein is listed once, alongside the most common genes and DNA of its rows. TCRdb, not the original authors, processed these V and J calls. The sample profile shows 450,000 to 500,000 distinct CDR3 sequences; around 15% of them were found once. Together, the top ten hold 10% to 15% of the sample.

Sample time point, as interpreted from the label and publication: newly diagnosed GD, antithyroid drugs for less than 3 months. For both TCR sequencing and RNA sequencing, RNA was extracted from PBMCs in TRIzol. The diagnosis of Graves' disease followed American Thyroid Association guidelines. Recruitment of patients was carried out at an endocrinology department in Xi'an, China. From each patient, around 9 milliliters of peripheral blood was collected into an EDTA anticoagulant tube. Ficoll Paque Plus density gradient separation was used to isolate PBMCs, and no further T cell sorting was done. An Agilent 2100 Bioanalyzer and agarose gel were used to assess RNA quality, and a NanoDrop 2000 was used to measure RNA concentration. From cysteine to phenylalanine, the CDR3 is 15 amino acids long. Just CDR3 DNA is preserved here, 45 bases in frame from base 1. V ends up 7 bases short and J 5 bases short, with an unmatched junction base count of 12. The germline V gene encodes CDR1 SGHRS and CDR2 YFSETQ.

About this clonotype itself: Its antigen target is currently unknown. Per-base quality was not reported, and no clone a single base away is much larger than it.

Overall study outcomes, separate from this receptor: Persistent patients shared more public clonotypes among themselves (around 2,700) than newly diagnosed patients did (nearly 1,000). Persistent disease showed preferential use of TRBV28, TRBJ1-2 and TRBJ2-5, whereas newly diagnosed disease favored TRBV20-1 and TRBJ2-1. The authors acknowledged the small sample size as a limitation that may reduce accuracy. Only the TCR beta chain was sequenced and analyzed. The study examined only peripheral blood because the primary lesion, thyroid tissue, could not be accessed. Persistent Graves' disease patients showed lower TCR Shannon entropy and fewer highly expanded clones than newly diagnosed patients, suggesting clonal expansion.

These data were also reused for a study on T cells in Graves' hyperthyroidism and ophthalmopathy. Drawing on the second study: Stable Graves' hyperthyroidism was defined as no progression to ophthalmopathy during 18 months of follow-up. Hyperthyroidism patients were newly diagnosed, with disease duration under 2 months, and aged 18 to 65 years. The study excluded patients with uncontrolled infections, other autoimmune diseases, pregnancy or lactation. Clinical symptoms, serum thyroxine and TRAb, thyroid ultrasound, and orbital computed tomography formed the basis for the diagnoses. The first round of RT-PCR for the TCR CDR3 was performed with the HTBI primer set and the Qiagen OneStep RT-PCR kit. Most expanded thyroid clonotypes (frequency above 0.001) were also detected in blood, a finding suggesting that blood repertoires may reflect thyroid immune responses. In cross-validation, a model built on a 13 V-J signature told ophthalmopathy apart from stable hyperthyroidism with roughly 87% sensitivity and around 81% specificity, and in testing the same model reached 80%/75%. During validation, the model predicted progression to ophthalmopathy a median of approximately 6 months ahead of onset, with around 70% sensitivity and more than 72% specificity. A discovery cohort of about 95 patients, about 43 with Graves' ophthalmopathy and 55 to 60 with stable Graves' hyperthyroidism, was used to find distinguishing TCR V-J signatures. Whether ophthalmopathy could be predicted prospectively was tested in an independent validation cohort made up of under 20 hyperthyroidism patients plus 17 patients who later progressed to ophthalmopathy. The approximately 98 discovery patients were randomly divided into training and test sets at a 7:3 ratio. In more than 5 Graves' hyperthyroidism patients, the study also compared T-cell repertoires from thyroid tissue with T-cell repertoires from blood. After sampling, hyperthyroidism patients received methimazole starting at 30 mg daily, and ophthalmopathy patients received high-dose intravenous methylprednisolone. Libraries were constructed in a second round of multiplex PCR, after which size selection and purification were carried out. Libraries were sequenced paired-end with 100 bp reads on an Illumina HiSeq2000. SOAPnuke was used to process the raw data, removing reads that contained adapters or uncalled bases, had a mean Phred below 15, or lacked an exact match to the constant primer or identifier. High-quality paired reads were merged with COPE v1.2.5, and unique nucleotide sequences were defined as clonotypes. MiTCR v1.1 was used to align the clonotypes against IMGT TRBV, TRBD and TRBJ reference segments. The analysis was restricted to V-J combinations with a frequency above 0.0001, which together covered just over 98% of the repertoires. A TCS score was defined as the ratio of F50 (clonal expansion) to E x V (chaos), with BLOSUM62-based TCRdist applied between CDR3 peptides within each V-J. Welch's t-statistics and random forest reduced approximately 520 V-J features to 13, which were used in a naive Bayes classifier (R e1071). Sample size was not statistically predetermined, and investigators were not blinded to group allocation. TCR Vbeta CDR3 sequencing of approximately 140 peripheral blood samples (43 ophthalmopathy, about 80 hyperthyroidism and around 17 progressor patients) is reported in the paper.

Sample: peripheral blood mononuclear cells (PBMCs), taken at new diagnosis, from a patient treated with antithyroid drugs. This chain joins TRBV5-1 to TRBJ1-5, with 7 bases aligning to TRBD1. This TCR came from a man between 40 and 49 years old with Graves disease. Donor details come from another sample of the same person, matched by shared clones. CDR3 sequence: CASSPAPTGHQPQHF. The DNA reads TGCGCCAGCTCCCCCGCCCCGACAGGGCATCAGCCCCAGCATTTT.